This TCR beta chain derives from a study of T cells in Graves' hyperthyroidism and ophthalmopathy. Lactation, pregnancy, other autoimmune disease or uncontrolled infection excluded patients. Regions amplified from RNA transcripts were the TCR beta CDR3 regions. A first-round RT-PCR of the TCR CDR3 used the HTBI primer set. TCRdb used MiXCR to reprocess the multiplex PCR reads, holding one entry per CDR3 protein. The data contain some 370,000 distinct CDR3 sequences, roughly a sixth of them singletons. The germline V gene encodes CDR1 LNHDA and CDR2 SQIVND (reference sequence). V lost 4 bases, J lost 5 bases, and 10 bases stayed unmatched. This CDR3 has 15 residues.

The receptor's source is a woman between 25 and 40 years old with Graves' hyperthyroidism that later progressed to Graves' ophthalmopathy. The V and J genes are TRBV19 and TRBJ2-7, with 8 bases identical to TRBD2. Sequencing input: blood. The CDR3 region has the DNA TGTGCCAGTAGTACCCTTTCCAGCGGGAGTAACGAGCAGTACTTC. This codes for CASSTLSSGSNEQYF.